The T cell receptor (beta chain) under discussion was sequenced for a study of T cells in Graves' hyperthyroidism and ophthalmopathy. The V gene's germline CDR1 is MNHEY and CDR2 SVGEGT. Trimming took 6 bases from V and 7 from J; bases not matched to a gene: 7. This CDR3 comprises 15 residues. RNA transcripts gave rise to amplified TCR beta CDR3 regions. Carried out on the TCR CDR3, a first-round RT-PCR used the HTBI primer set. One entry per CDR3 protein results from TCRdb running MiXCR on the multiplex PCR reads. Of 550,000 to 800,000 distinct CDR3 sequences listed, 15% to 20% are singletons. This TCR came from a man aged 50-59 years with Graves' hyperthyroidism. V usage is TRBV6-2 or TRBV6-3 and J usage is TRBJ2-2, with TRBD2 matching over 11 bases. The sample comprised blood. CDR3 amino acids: CASRKLAGADGELFF. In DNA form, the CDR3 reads TGTGCCAGCAGAAAACTAGCGGGAGCGGACGGGGAGCTGTTTTTT.